The 17 T cell receptor beta chains below were found in one sample sequenced in a study of tumor T cells in aggressive B-cell lymphoma. The method was immunoSEQ multiplex PCR; TCRdb's version includes in-frame clones alone and lacks a portion of them. The sample lists fewer than 6,500 clones, approximately 94% seen once, with around 4% in the top ten. Sequencing was performed on tumor tissue. The source is an adult with diffuse large B cell lymphoma.

This clone has just a few counts. The V and J genes are TRBV10-3 and TRBJ1-2, with 7 nucleotides matching TRBD1. The germline V gene encodes CDR1 ENHRY and CDR2 SYGVKD. V gave up 3 bases and J gave up 1 base; unmatched junction bases: 8. The CDR3 totals 16 residues. The CDR3 DNA follows: TGTGCCATCAGTGATCTAACGACAGGGTTTAACTATGGCTACACCTTC. It encodes CAISDLTTGFNYGYTF.

The V and J genes are TRBV9 and TRBJ2-7; weak D call: TRBD2 (5 bases). V was pared by 4 bases and J by 2 bases, with 13 bases between. The germline gives CDR1 SGDLS, CDR2 YYNGEE. This CDR3 contains 14 residues. The CDR3 nucleotides read TGTGCCAGCAGCCAGCGGACGGGAACCTACGAGCAGTACTTC. Residues: CASSQRTGTYEQYF.

The chain couples TRBV27 to TRBJ2-3; 10 bases agree with TRBD2. This CDR3 has 15 amino acids. With 3 bases clipped from V and 1 base from J, the junction kept 1 base outside the gene matches. Germline values: CDR1 MNHEY, CDR2 SMNVEV (reference sequence). The CDR3 loop reads CASSFTSGGTDTQYF. CDR3 DNA sequence: TGTGCCAGCAGTTTTACTAGCGGGGGCACAGATACGCAGTATTTT.

J is TRBJ2-5 and V is TRBV30; weak D call: TRBD1 (5 bases). The V end was cut by 0 bases, the J end by 4 bases, with 9 bases between. This CDR3 is built from 13 residues. CDR1 and CDR2 (germline): GTSNPN, SVGIG (reference sequence). The CDR3, as DNA: TGTGCCTGGAGTGTACGAAGGGGAGAGACCCAGTACTTC. Amino acids: CAWSVRRGETQYF.

Only a few counts were recorded for this clone. CDR3 sequence reads: CAWKNRLAGAVTGELFF. CDR3 sequence (DNA): TGTGCCTGGAAGAATAGACTAGCGGGAGCTGTCACCGGGGAGCTGTTTTTT. J is TRBJ2-2 and V is TRBV30, with TRBD2 identical over 12 bases. V was pared by 4 bases and J by 4 bases, with 10 bases of the junction left unmatched. This CDR3 comprises 17 residues. Germline loops: CDR1 GTSNPN, CDR2 SVGIG (reference sequence).

The chain is built from TRBV7-9 and TRBJ2-4, with 9 nucleotides matching TRBD2. The CDR3 has 17 residues. Germline V gene lookup returns CDR1 SEHNR and CDR2 FQNEAQ (reference sequence). Trimming took 0 bases from V and 2 from J; bases not matched to a gene: 5. The CDR3 sequence: CASSLASGGFTKNIQYF. Here the CDR3 DNA reads TGTGCCAGCAGCTTAGCAAGCGGGGGGTTTACCAAAAACATTCAGTACTTC.

The genes are TRBV10-3 and TRBJ2-3; 7 bases are shared with TRBD1. CDR3 length equals 14 residues. Germline lookup yields CDR1 ENHRY and CDR2 SYGVKD. V dropped 4 bases and J dropped 5; count of bases not matched to a gene: 6. CDR3 protein: CAISGTGLLDTQYF. In DNA, the CDR3 is TGTGCCATCAGTGGGACAGGTCTTTTAGATACGCAGTATTTT.

The genes are TRBV7-3 and TRBJ2-3; TRBD1 might be the D (5 bases). The CDR3 runs 14 residues. Germline CDR1 reads SGHTA; CDR2 reads FQGTGA. Trimming left V 4 bases short and J 3 bases short, with 11 bases between. CDR3 in DNA: TGTGCCAGCAGCTCTGGGGCCTGGACAGATACGCAGTATTTT. Encoded protein: CASSSGAWTDTQYF.

This clone was observed once. This rearrangement joins TRBV7-2 to TRBJ1-3, with 10 bases lining up with TRBD1. The CDR3 is made up of 16 amino acids. Trimming removed 5 bases from V and 2 bases from J; junction bases left unmatched: 6. Germline loops: CDR1 SGHTA, CDR2 FQGNSA. In DNA form, the CDR3 reads TGTGCCAGCAGCCTGGACAGGGGGAGCACTGGAAACACCATATATTTT. It yields the protein CASSLDRGSTGNTIYF.

This clone appeared a few times. The J gene is TRBJ1-2, the V gene TRBV29-1; maybe TRBD1 (6 bases). The germline V gene encodes CDR1 SQVTM and CDR2 ANQGSEA. The CDR3 totals 14 residues. Trimming left V 8 bases short and J 8 bases short, with 24 bases between. The CDR3: CSSKGGGRMGGYTF. The DNA of the CDR3 is TGCAGCTCTAAAGGGGGGGGCAGGATGGGGGGCTACACCTTC. Full variable domain (rest looked up from reference TRBV29-1 and TRBJ1-2): SAVISQKPSRDICQRGTSLTIQCQVDSQVTMMFWYRQQPGQSLTLIATANQGSEATYESGFVIDKFPISRPNLTFSTLTVSNMSPEDSSIYLCSSKGGGRMGGYTFGSGTRLTVV.

V usage is TRBV6-4 and J usage is TRBJ1-2, with TRBD1 matching over 8 bases. CDR1 MRHNA and CDR2 SNTAGT come from the germline V gene. The V segment lost 6 bases and the J segment 4 bases; nucleotides outside the gene matches: 1. There are 12 residues in the CDR3. CDR3 sequence: CASRGQAYGYTF. DNA of the CDR3: TGTGCCAGCAGGGGACAGGCCTATGGCTACACCTTC.

This CDR3 reads CASSNRRGTEAFF. The CDR3 DNA reads TGTGCCAGCAGTAACCGACGGGGCACTGAAGCTTTCTTT. The V call is TRBV6-6, the J call TRBJ1-1; no reliable D call. This CDR3 contains 13 residues. The ends were cut back, 5 bases at V and 4 bases at J, with 11 bases in the middle. Germline CDR1 and CDR2: MNHNY and SVGAGI (reference sequence).

The chain couples TRBV7-9 to TRBJ1-5; 7 bases are shared with TRBD1. Germline V lookup: CDR1 SEHNR, CDR2 FQNEAQ (reference sequence). Losses at the gene ends were 1 base for V and 9 bases for J; bases not matched to a gene: 15. This CDR3 is built from 17 residues. CDR3 nucleotides: TGTGCCAGCAGCTTAGTTGCGGGTACAGGGGTTCCAGGGCCCCAGCATTTT. Translation gives CASSLVAGTGVPGPQHF.

This clone was observed a single time. CDR3 DNA: TGTGCCAGCAACAGCGGGGGGGCCCAAGAGACCCAGTACTTC. This encodes CASNSGGAQETQYF. The gene calls are TRBV9 and TRBJ2-5; TRBD2 aligns across 10 bases. The CDR3 has 14 amino acids. With V trimmed by 6 bases and J by 1 base, 3 bases remained unmatched. Looked up from germline, CDR1 is SGDLS and CDR2 is YYNGEE.

V and J are TRBV30 and TRBJ1-1; perhaps TRBD1 as D (6 bases). Germline values: CDR1 GTSNPN, CDR2 SVGIG (reference sequence). V shed 3 bases and J shed 6 bases, with 11 bases lying between them. This CDR3 is 12 amino acids long. The CDR3 DNA is TGTGCCTGGAGCCACAGGGTCCCTGAAGCTTTCTTT. Its translation is CAWSHRVPEAFF.

The chain links TRBV15 to TRBJ2-7; D may be TRBD1 (5 bases). The length of the CDR3 is 14 residues. Germline V gene sequence: CDR1 LNHNV, CDR2 YYDKDF (reference sequence). V was cut by 5 bases and J by 3 bases, with 14 bases left in between. DNA for the CDR3: TGTGCCACCAGCCCCAGCCCCAGGGACTACGAGCAGTACTTC. Protein: CATSPSPRDYEQYF.

The chain combines TRBV25-1 with TRBJ1-1, with D unresolved. CDR1 and CDR2 from the germline V gene are MGHDK and SYGVNS. This CDR3 contains 11 residues. The V end lost 4 bases, the J end lost 2 bases, and 2 bases lay between the germline ends. The CDR3 nucleotides are TGTGCCAGCAGTGTAAACACTGAAGCTTTCTTT. Translated, it gives CASSVNTEAFF. The whole variable domain, filled in from reference TRBV25-1 and TRBJ1-1, reads EADIYQTPRYLVIGTGKKITLECSQTMGHDKMYWYQQDPGMELHLIHYSYGVNSTEKGDLSSESTVSRIRTEHFPLTLESARPSHTSQYLCASSVNTEAFFGQGTRLTVV.